The 14 T cell receptor beta chains presented below share a single source sample, sequenced in a study of regulatory T cells in long-lasting Graves disease. Time point indicated: newly diagnosed GD, antithyroid drugs for less than 3 months. From PBMCs, RNA was extracted and then used to make the TCR library. Construction of TCR beta libraries relied on iRepertoire HTBI primers and on Arm-PCR targeting CDR3 regions. TCRdb ran MiXCR on the multiplex PCR reads and lists one entry per CDR3 protein. The data contain about 540,000 distinct CDR3 sequences, roughly 13% of them seen just once; the ten biggest clones take up roughly 9.7%. These data also featured in a second study, about T cells in Graves' hyperthyroidism and ophthalmopathy.

This material consisted of peripheral blood mononuclear cells (PBMCs), taken at new diagnosis, from a patient treated with antithyroid drugs. The receptor source for this set is a man younger than 45 with Graves disease.

This clonotype occurred many times. Compared with germline, one end of the junction differs, possibly owing to a read error. This rearrangement joins TRBV6-1 to TRBJ2-7; 7 nucleotides line up with TRBD2. Germline V gene lookup returns CDR1 MNHNS and CDR2 SASEGT. The CDR3 is 16 residues long. The CDR3 sequence is CASSEDGGSSSYEQYF. DNA for the CDR3: TGTGCCAGCAGTGAAGATGGCGGGAGTTCGTCCTACGAACAGTACTTC.

This clonotype was observed at least ten times. This chain joins TRBV24-1 and TRBJ2-1, with 8 bases matching TRBD2. J gave up 3 bases and V 1 base, and 4 bases lay outside the gene matches. The CDR3 is 16 residues long. Germline-derived CDR1 and CDR2 are KGHDR and SFDVKD. Here the CDR3 reads CATSDFETSVYNEQFF. The CDR3 DNA reads TGTGCCACCAGTGATTTCGAGACTAGCGTCTACAATGAGCAGTTCTTC.

This clonotype was found a few times. V gene TRBV5-1 combines with J gene TRBJ2-4; a possible D gene is TRBD2 (5 bases). The CDR3 sequence is 14 residues long. V dropped 8 bases and J dropped 2 bases, with 14 bases sitting between them. Germline CDR1 reads SGHRS; CDR2 reads YFSETQ. In DNA form, the CDR3 reads TGCGCCAGAATGGAGGTCATAACCAAAAACATTCAGTACTTC. It yields the protein CARMEVITKNIQYF. The full variable domain, completed using reference TRBV5-1 and TRBJ2-4, is KAGVTQTPRYLIKTRGQQVTLSCSPISGHRSVSWYQQTPGQGLQFLFEYFSETQRNKGNFPGRFSGRQFSNSRSEMNVSTLELGDSALYLCARMEVITKNIQYFGAGTRLSVL.

This clonotype has ten or more counts. The chain recombines TRBV27 with TRBJ2-1; 9 nucleotides line up with TRBD2. The germline CDR1 and CDR2 sequences are MNHEY and SMNVEV (reference sequence). The length of the CDR3 is 16 residues. V gave up 3 bases and J gave up 10 bases; unmatched junction bases: 13. Here the CDR3 DNA reads TGTGCCAGCAGTTTGGGGAGCGGGACTAGCACACCCGAGCAGTTCTTC. Protein: CASSLGSGTSTPEQFF.

This clonotype was recorded many times. The genes are TRBV7-3 and TRBJ1-1; D ambiguous. The V and J ends lost 5 bases and 1 base respectively, with 8 bases between them. Germline V gene sequence: CDR1 SGHTA, CDR2 FQGTGA. The CDR3 is 13 amino acids. The CDR3 DNA sequence: TGTGCCAGCAGCATTGACGGGAACACTGAAGCTTTCTTT. Its protein is CASSIDGNTEAFF.

This clonotype has ten or more counts. The rearrangement joins TRBV14 to TRBJ1-1; a possible D gene is TRBD1 (6 bases). Trimming removed 2 bases from V and 0 bases from J, with 7 bases in between. CDR3 length equals 14 residues. Germline V lookup: CDR1 SGHDN, CDR2 FVKESK. The CDR3 DNA sequence: TGTGCCAGCAGCCAACGGACAGTGAACACTGAAGCTTTCTTT. Its translation: CASSQRTVNTEAFF.

A note on this clonotype: Just one base apart from a much larger clone, this may be a read error. CDR3 nucleotide sequence: TGTGCCACCAGTGATTCATCCGGGACTAGCGGCCACGAGCAGTACTTC. Translation gives CATSDSSGTSGHEQYF. The V and J genes are TRBV24-1 and TRBJ2-7, with 11 positions matching TRBD2. CDR1 is KGHDR, CDR2 SFDVKD, per germline. The CDR3 loop spans 16 amino acids. Germline trimming cut 2 bases from V and 5 bases from J; bases unmatched to any gene: 7.

A word on this clonotype: With only one base between it and a far larger clone, this is likely a read error. Here the CDR3 omits its conserved ending phenylalanine or tryptophan, so a read error is the likely source. The V call is TRBV6-5, the J call TRBJ2-5; TRBD2 aligns across 12 bases. With V trimmed by 4 bases and J by 7 bases, 7 bases remained unmatched. Per germline, CDR1 MNHEY and CDR2 SVGAGI. This CDR3 region has 15 residues. The CDR3 sequence: CASSLELAGGGTQYL. In DNA form, the CDR3 reads TGTGCCAGCAGTTTAGAGCTAGCGGGAGGGGGGACCCAGTACCTC.

V is TRBV7-6 and J is TRBJ2-7; the D is unclear. Per the germline V gene, CDR1 is SGHVS and CDR2 is FNYEAQ. This CDR3 spans 13 amino acids. Trimming removed 3 bases from V and 4 bases from J, with 10 bases in between. CDR3 protein: CASSLWVGYEQYF. CDR3 nucleotide sequence: TGTGCCAGCAGCTTGTGGGTAGGATACGAGCAGTACTTC.

This clonotype has a count of ten or more. V is TRBV12-5 and J is TRBJ2-5, with 7 bases aligning to TRBD1. Germline loops: CDR1 LGHNT, CDR2 FRNRAP. The CDR3 sequence is 16 residues long. The ends lost 2 bases at V and 7 bases at J; junction bases unmatched: 13. The CDR3 sequence: CASGLILDRARGTQYF. The CDR3 DNA is TGTGCTAGTGGTTTGATCCTTGACAGGGCCCGCGGGACCCAGTACTTC.

Comment on this clonotype: This may be a read error, as it is one base from a much larger clone. The chain has TRBV24-1 and TRBJ1-2; no clear D. V shed 5 bases and J shed 0 bases, with 9 bases lying between them. The length of the CDR3 is 14 residues. CDR1 is KGHDR, CDR2 SFDVKD, per germline. The DNA for the CDR3 is TGTGCCACCAGTGCCCCGGGCACTAACTATGGCTACACCTTC. It translates to CATSAPGTNYGYTF.

This clonotype appeared many times. The gene calls are TRBV27 and TRBJ2-3; 9 bases align to TRBD1. This CDR3 contains 14 residues. CDR1 and CDR2 from the germline V gene are MNHEY and SMNVEV (reference sequence). J lost 8 bases, V lost 0 bases, and 3 bases had no gene match. The CDR3 DNA follows: TGTGCCAGCAGTTTATCGGGACAGGGCGTTACGCAGTATTTT. Translating gives CASSLSGQGVTQYF.

V usage is TRBV2 and J usage is TRBJ2-5; weak D call: TRBD2 (6 bases). The V and J ends lost 6 bases and 1 base respectively, with 12 bases between them. CDR3 length: 14 residues. Germline CDR1 SNHLY, CDR2 FYNNEI. This CDR3 is CASSEPGVQETQYF. As DNA, the CDR3 is TGTGCCAGCAGCGAACCGGGGGTCCAAGAGACCCAGTACTTC.

This clonotype was seen ten or more times. This chain uses TRBV2 with TRBJ2-7; 11 bases are shared with TRBD2. The CDR3 totals 16 residues. Germline V gene data show CDR1 as SNHLY and CDR2 as FYNNEI. Trimming took 5 bases from V and 5 from J; bases not matched to a gene: 11. This CDR3 is CASSTYSGRAADEQYF. The CDR3 nucleotides are TGTGCCAGCAGTACTTATAGCGGGAGGGCCGCGGACGAGCAGTACTTC.